The next 12 T cell receptor beta chains were all read from a single sample in a study of neurological immune-mediated disorders. MiXCR, applied by TCRdb to the 5' RACE reads, yields one record per CDR3 protein. The top ten clones hold less than 8.5% of a sample with 20,000 to 25,000 distinct CDR3 sequences, 17% of them seen once. The sequencing input was CD8+ T cells from blood. The receptors were sampled from a woman aged 18-29 years with multiple sclerosis.

The CDR3 sequence: CAISELDRRSPLHF. The DNA of the CDR3 is TGTGCCATCAGTGAGTTGGACAGAAGATCACCCCTCCACTTT. The genes are TRBV10-3 and TRBJ1-6; possibly TRBD1 for D (6 bases). Germline V gene sequence: CDR1 ENHRY, CDR2 SYGVKD. There are 14 residues in the CDR3. V lost 1 base and J 10 bases, leaving 11 bases between the germline ends.

This chain joins TRBV10-3 and TRBJ1-5; the D gene is possibly TRBD1 (5 bases). V was trimmed by 5 bases and J by 2 bases, leaving 16 bases between them. This CDR3 has 16 residues. The germline CDR1 and CDR2 sequences are ENHRY and SYGVKD. The DNA for the CDR3 is TGTGCCATCAGTAACGGGGGGGGAGGGGGCAATCAGCCCCAGCATTTT. Translated, it gives CAISNGGGGGNQPQHF.

This clonotype came up many times. This may be a read error: a much more frequent sequence differs by one nucleotide. The chain joins TRBV6-5 to TRBJ2-1; TRBD2 matches at 9 bases. The CDR3 is made up of 18 amino acids. The germline V gene encodes CDR1 MNHEY and CDR2 SVGAGI. Here the CDR3 reads CANSYRKFSGRFYNEQFF. CDR3 nucleotide sequence: TGTGCCAACAGTTACCGTAAATTTAGCGGGAGATTCTACAATGAGCAGTTCTTC.

This clonotype was found many times. The rearrangement links TRBV5-1 to TRBJ2-5; D is undetermined. CDR1 SGHRS and CDR2 YFSETQ come from the germline V gene. This CDR3 region has 14 residues. V shed 4 bases and J shed 1 base, with 11 bases lying between them. CDR3 loop: CASSTYGLQETQYF. In nucleotides, the CDR3 is TGCGCCAGCAGCACCTACGGTCTCCAAGAGACCCAGTACTTC.

The chain joins TRBV5-1 to TRBJ1-5, with D possibly being TRBD1 (6 bases). CDR1 is SGHRS and CDR2 is YFSETQ in the germline V gene. Trimming removed 8 bases at V and 1 base at J, with 16 bases between. The CDR3 loop spans 15 amino acids. Here the CDR3 reads CASRTGTSSNQPQHF. As DNA, the CDR3 is TGCGCCAGTAGGACGGGGACATCCAGCAATCAGCCCCAGCATTTT.

This clonotype was seen many times. The rearrangement links TRBV7-9 to TRBJ2-1; 7 nucleotides agree with TRBD2. The junction had 1 base not matched to a gene; V was cut back by 5 bases and J by 9 bases. CDR1 is SEHNR, CDR2 FQNEAQ, per germline (reference sequence). This CDR3 contains 11 residues. The CDR3 loop is CASSGGGEQFF. The CDR3 DNA reads TGTGCCAGCAGCGGGGGGGGTGAGCAGTTCTTC.

This clonotype has at least ten counts. The chain uses TRBV25-1 and TRBJ1-2, with 7 bases that match TRBD1. J gave up 4 bases and V 8 bases, and 16 bases lay outside the gene matches. The CDR3 runs 16 residues. The germline V gene encodes CDR1 MGHDK and CDR2 SYGVNS. For the CDR3, the DNA is TGTGCCAGCCTTAAAGGACAGGTTTCCCTCCTCTATGGCTACACCTTC. Protein sequence: CASLKGQVSLLYGYTF.

Many counts were recorded for this clonotype. The V and J genes are TRBV6-5 and TRBJ1-5, with unresolved D. Germline CDR1 and CDR2: MNHEY and SVGAGI. The CDR3 runs to 14 residues. Trimming shortened V by 5 bases and J by 6 bases, and 14 bases separated the two germline ends. DNA for the CDR3: TGTGCCAGCAGTCCGAACACGGTCGGTCAGCCCCAGCATTTT. This gives the protein CASSPNTVGQPQHF.

At least ten counts were recorded for this clonotype. This chain uses TRBV5-1 with TRBJ1-1; possibly TRBD1 for D (5 bases). Germline CDR1 SGHRS, CDR2 YFSETQ. The V and J ends lost 4 bases and 0 bases respectively, with 19 bases between them. There are 17 residues in the CDR3. Here the CDR3 reads CASSLPGTEFMNTEAFF. CDR3 bases: TGCGCCAGCAGCCTGCCCGGGACGGAGTTTATGAACACTGAAGCTTTCTTT.

The chain joins TRBV5-8 to TRBJ2-1; the D gene is possibly TRBD1 (6 bases). The CDR3 length is 18 residues. Germline loops: CDR1 SGHTS, CDR2 YDEGEE. CDR3 residues: CAGSSLGVGTPLNNEQFF. For the CDR3, the DNA is TGTGCGGGCAGCAGCTTGGGGGTGGGGACACCTCTAAACAATGAGCAGTTCTTC.

The DNA for the CDR3 is TGTGCCACCTCGGCTACTAACTATGGCTACACCTTC. It translates to CATSATNYGYTF. The rearrangement joins TRBV19 to TRBJ1-2; D unclear. The germline V and J ends were trimmed by 10 bases and 0 bases, with 9 bases remaining between them. The germline V gene has CDR1 LNHDA and CDR2 SQIVND (reference sequence). CDR3 length: 12 amino acids.

The CDR3 here is CASNQMAGAKIGYTF. CDR3 nucleotide sequence: TGTGCCAGCAACCAAATGGCCGGGGCGAAGATCGGCTACACCTTC. The chain has TRBV7-9 and TRBJ1-2; TRBD1 is a possible D gene (5 bases). Trimming shortened V by 7 bases and J by 8 bases, and 23 bases separated the two germline ends. CDR1 and CDR2 (germline): SEHNR, FQNEAQ (reference sequence). The CDR3 contains 15 residues.